The clone carrying this T cell receptor beta chain was observed a few times. Antigen specificity is unknown. These data come from a study of blood T cells in healthy people across ages. The study isolated at least 7 million PBMCs from each sample. With a J-beta primer mix and a sample-barcoded 5' primer, a second PCR ran roughly 7 to 11 cycles. TCRdb analysed the 5' RACE reads with MiXCR anew, one entry per CDR3 protein. The sample carries 1.5 million or so distinct CDR3 sequences, around 42% recorded once. Study results and limitations: There was a strong correlation between TCR beta diversity and naive T cell percentage. Age advanced and TCR beta diversity per million T cells fell, roughly linearly.

Sequencing used blood. The TCR was taken from a woman under 30 in good health.

The CDR3 DNA sequence: TGCGCCAGCAGCTTCCGGGACAGGGTTAGCCACGAGCAGTACTTC. This encodes CASSFRDRVSHEQYF. The genes are TRBV5-1 and TRBJ2-7; TRBD1 agrees at 9 bases. Germline-derived CDR1 and CDR2 are SGHRS and YFSETQ. This CDR3 contains 15 residues. J was trimmed by 5 bases and V by 2 bases; bases with no gene match: 8.